The rows below give T cell receptor beta chains drawn from one sample of a study of post-analysis software for immune sequencing data. TCRdb reprocessed the PCR reads with MiXCR, giving one entry per CDR3 protein. Of roughly 670,000 distinct CDR3 sequences listed, 59% are singletons. The material sequenced was blood. These receptors all stem from a girl between 2 and 10 years old with multiple sclerosis. Each CDR3 is given with its conserved first and last residue. Fields, in order: clone size, V gene, CDR3 length, J gene, D gene, CDR3 protein, CDR3 DNA. A D gene is named only where the DNA matches it firmly. Size is omitted from some rows. Given values are once, few, many or a class for expanded clones.

clone size: few; V gene: TRBV5-1; CDR3 length: 16; J gene: TRBJ2-7; D gene: TRBD1; CDR3 protein: CASSLAPGTGDDEQYF; CDR3 DNA: TGCGCCAGCAGCTTGGCCCCCGGGACAGGGGACGACGAGCAGTACTTC
clone size: -; V gene: TRBV12-3/TRBV12-4; CDR3 length: 13; J gene: TRBJ1-2; D gene: -; CDR3 protein: CASSFWGGNGYTF; CDR3 DNA: TGTGCCAGCAGTTTCTGGGGAGGGAACGGCTACACCTTC
clone size: -; V gene: TRBV27; CDR3 length: 15; J gene: TRBJ2-5; D gene: TRBD1; CDR3 protein: CASSAGQGVPETQYF; CDR3 DNA: TGTGCCAGCAGTGCCGGACAGGGCGTACCAGAGACCCAGTACTTC
clone size: -; V gene: TRBV12-3/TRBV12-4; CDR3 length: 13; J gene: TRBJ1-1; D gene: -; CDR3 protein: CASSSDVNTEAFF; CDR3 DNA: TGTGCCAGCAGTTCCGATGTGAACACTGAAGCTTTCTTT
clone size: few; V gene: TRBV7-6; CDR3 length: 14; J gene: TRBJ2-7; D gene: TRBD1; CDR3 protein: CASSLDRGRAEQYF; CDR3 DNA: TGTGCCAGCAGCTTAGATAGGGGGCGGGCCGAGCAGTACTTC
clone size: -; V gene: TRBV7-4; CDR3 length: 14; J gene: TRBJ2-5; D gene: -; CDR3 protein: CAKVCGRPQETQYF; CDR3 DNA: TGTGCCAAGGTTTGTGGACGGCCTCAAGAGACCCAGTACTTC
clone size: few; V gene: TRBV6-5; CDR3 length: 15; J gene: TRBJ2-7; D gene: TRBD1; CDR3 protein: CASSGPRDRGHEQYF; CDR3 DNA: TGTGCCAGCAGTGGACCCCGGGACAGGGGCCACGAGCAGTACTTC
clone size: -; V gene: TRBV10-3; CDR3 length: 16; J gene: TRBJ2-6; D gene: TRBD1; CDR3 protein: CAISVEQGAGANVLTF; CDR3 DNA: TGTGCCATCAGTGTGGAACAGGGGGCTGGGGCCAACGTCCTGACTTTC
clone size: -; V gene: TRBV7-8; CDR3 length: 12; J gene: TRBJ2-4; D gene: -; CDR3 protein: CASSFAKNIQYF; CDR3 DNA: TGTGCCAGCAGCTTTGCCAAAAACATTCAGTACTTC
clone size: -; V gene: TRBV7-2; CDR3 length: 17; J gene: TRBJ2-1; D gene: -; CDR3 protein: CASSLVSRTPPYNEQFF; CDR3 DNA: TGTGCCAGCAGCTTAGTTTCCCGGACACCACCCTACAATGAGCAGTTCTTC
clone size: -; V gene: TRBV5-5; CDR3 length: 18; J gene: TRBJ2-3; D gene: TRBD2; CDR3 protein: CASSLGRIAGGPPDTQYF; CDR3 DNA: TGTGCCAGCAGCTTGGGGCGAATAGCGGGAGGGCCTCCAGATACGCAGTATTTT
clone size: -; V gene: TRBV29-1; CDR3 length: 13; J gene: TRBJ2-3; D gene: TRBD1; CDR3 protein: CSAYRGLSDTQYF; CDR3 DNA: TGCAGCGCGTACAGGGGTTTGTCAGATACGCAGTATTTT
clone size: few; V gene: TRBV12-3/TRBV12-4; CDR3 length: 11; J gene: TRBJ2-7; D gene: -; CDR3 protein: CASSFANEQYF; CDR3 DNA: TGTGCCAGCAGTTTCGCGAACGAGCAGTACTTC
clone size: few; V gene: TRBV10-3; CDR3 length: 14; J gene: TRBJ2-7; D gene: -; CDR3 protein: CAISPFGGTHEQYF; CDR3 DNA: TGTGCCATCAGCCCTTTTGGCGGGACCCACGAGCAGTACTTC
clone size: -; V gene: TRBV13; CDR3 length: 16; J gene: TRBJ1-4; D gene: TRBD1; CDR3 protein: CASSSRAGGTNEKLFF; CDR3 DNA: TGTGCCAGCAGCTCCCGAGCAGGGGGAACTAATGAAAAACTGTTTTTT
clone size: -; V gene: TRBV6-5; CDR3 length: 13; J gene: TRBJ1-2; D gene: -; CDR3 protein: CASSRAGDYGYTF; CDR3 DNA: TGTGCCAGCAGTCGCGCAGGGGACTATGGCTACACCTTC
clone size: few; V gene: TRBV4-1; CDR3 length: 16; J gene: TRBJ2-7; D gene: -; CDR3 protein: CASSQVRAPLSYEQYF; CDR3 DNA: TGCGCCAGCAGCCAAGTTCGCGCTCCTCTATCCTACGAGCAGTACTTC
clone size: -; V gene: TRBV6-4; CDR3 length: 16; J gene: TRBJ2-1; D gene: -; CDR3 protein: CASSLMPGSSYNEQFF; CDR3 DNA: TGTGCCTCGTCCTTGATGCCAGGTAGCTCCTACAATGAGCAGTTCTTC
clone size: -; V gene: TRBV29-1; CDR3 length: 12; J gene: TRBJ2-7; D gene: -; CDR3 protein: CSVGMGSYEQYF; CDR3 DNA: TGCAGCGTGGGGATGGGCTCCTACGAGCAGTACTTC
clone size: -; V gene: TRBV5-1; CDR3 length: 15; J gene: TRBJ2-5; D gene: TRBD1; CDR3 protein: CASSPLGQVQETQYF; CDR3 DNA: TGCGCCAGCAGCCCTCTAGGACAGGTCCAAGAGACCCAGTACTTC
clone size: few; V gene: TRBV7-9; CDR3 length: 16; J gene: TRBJ2-5; D gene: TRBD2; CDR3 protein: CASSQMAGGGGETQYF; CDR3 DNA: TGTGCCAGCAGCCAAATGGCGGGGGGAGGAGGAGAGACCCAGTACTTC
clone size: -; V gene: TRBV7-9; CDR3 length: 15; J gene: TRBJ2-7; D gene: -; CDR3 protein: CASSLEGPSTYEQYF; CDR3 DNA: TGTGCCAGCAGCTTAGAGGGTCCCTCGACGTACGAGCAGTACTTC
clone size: -; V gene: TRBV12-3/TRBV12-4; CDR3 length: 15; J gene: TRBJ2-3; D gene: TRBD2; CDR3 protein: CASSPAGATADTQYF; CDR3 DNA: TGTGCCAGCAGTCCTGCGGGAGCGACGGCAGATACGCAGTATTTT
clone size: -; V gene: TRBV6-6; CDR3 length: 12; J gene: TRBJ2-7; D gene: -; CDR3 protein: CASTKLGYEQYF; CDR3 DNA: TGTGCCAGCACTAAGTTGGGCTACGAGCAGTACTTC
clone size: few; V gene: TRBV7-2; CDR3 length: 15; J gene: TRBJ2-1; D gene: TRBD2; CDR3 protein: CASSPTSGPYNEQFF; CDR3 DNA: TGTGCCAGCAGCCCGACTAGCGGTCCCTACAATGAGCAGTTCTTC
clone size: -; V gene: TRBV10-3; CDR3 length: 21; J gene: TRBJ2-1; D gene: TRBD2; CDR3 protein: CAISESGRKQASGRAYNEQFF; CDR3 DNA: TGTGCCATCAGTGAGTCGGGACGTAAACAGGCTAGCGGGAGGGCCTACAATGAGCAGTTCTTC
clone size: -; V gene: TRBV29-1; CDR3 length: 19; J gene: TRBJ2-5; D gene: TRBD2; CDR3 protein: CSVIPRVLAGGRFGETQYF; CDR3 DNA: TGCAGCGTTATCCCTCGGGTTTTAGCGGGAGGCCGGTTCGGAGAGACCCAGTACTTC
clone size: few; V gene: TRBV20-1; CDR3 length: 13; J gene: TRBJ2-7; D gene: TRBD2; CDR3 protein: CSVASGGSYEQYF; CDR3 DNA: TGCAGTGTTGCTAGCGGGGGCTCCTACGAGCAGTACTTC
clone size: -; V gene: TRBV4-2; CDR3 length: 17; J gene: TRBJ2-5; D gene: TRBD2; CDR3 protein: CASSQDGTAGAGETQYF; CDR3 DNA: TGTGCCAGCAGCCAAGATGGTACTGCGGGAGCGGGAGAGACCCAGTACTTC
clone size: few; V gene: TRBV24-1; CDR3 length: 15; J gene: TRBJ2-7; D gene: -; CDR3 protein: CATSDHLTASYEQYF; CDR3 DNA: TGTGCCACCAGTGACCACCTGACAGCCTCCTACGAGCAGTACTTC
clone size: many; V gene: TRBV11-2; CDR3 length: 17; J gene: TRBJ2-6; D gene: TRBD1; CDR3 protein: CASSSGQGLQGANVLTF; CDR3 DNA: TGTGCCAGCAGCTCAGGACAGGGGCTCCAGGGGGCCAACGTCCTGACTTTC
clone size: -; V gene: TRBV12-3/TRBV12-4; CDR3 length: 16; J gene: TRBJ1-1; D gene: TRBD1; CDR3 protein: CASRWTGGGGNTEAFF; CDR3 DNA: TGTGCCAGCAGATGGACAGGGGGCGGTGGGAACACTGAAGCTTTCTTT
clone size: -; V gene: TRBV10-3; CDR3 length: 13; J gene: TRBJ2-1; D gene: -; CDR3 protein: CANRNQRVGEQFF; CDR3 DNA: TGTGCCAACCGAAACCAACGGGTCGGGGAGCAGTTCTTC
clone size: -; V gene: TRBV18; CDR3 length: 14; J gene: TRBJ2-7; D gene: -; CDR3 protein: CASSYLWYSYEQYF; CDR3 DNA: TGTGCCAGCTCATACCTCTGGTACAGCTACGAGCAGTACTTC
clone size: -; V gene: TRBV12-3/TRBV12-4; CDR3 length: 15; J gene: TRBJ2-4; D gene: -; CDR3 protein: CASRGTVVAKNIQYF; CDR3 DNA: TGTGCCAGCAGGGGGACTGTCGTAGCCAAAAACATTCAGTACTTC
clone size: -; V gene: TRBV5-6; CDR3 length: 13; J gene: TRBJ2-3; D gene: -; CDR3 protein: CASSTYSTDTQYF; CDR3 DNA: TGTGCCAGCAGCACTTATAGCACAGATACGCAGTATTTT
clone size: -; V gene: TRBV11-2; CDR3 length: 15; J gene: TRBJ2-1; D gene: TRBD2; CDR3 protein: CASSLGILAGVEQFF; CDR3 DNA: TGTGCCAGCAGCTTAGGTATCCTAGCGGGGGTTGAGCAGTTCTTC
clone size: few; V gene: TRBV20-1; CDR3 length: 14; J gene: TRBJ2-1; D gene: -; CDR3 protein: CSAKGATDYNEQFF; CDR3 DNA: TGCAGTGCTAAGGGAGCGACAGACTACAATGAGCAGTTCTTC
clone size: -; V gene: TRBV11-2; CDR3 length: 15; J gene: TRBJ2-1; D gene: -; CDR3 protein: CASSFNSNAYNEQFF; CDR3 DNA: TGTGCCAGCAGCTTTAACAGCAATGCCTACAATGAGCAGTTCTTC
clone size: -; V gene: TRBV27; CDR3 length: 16; J gene: TRBJ2-1; D gene: TRBD1; CDR3 protein: CASSFDRDRGSGEQFF; CDR3 DNA: TGTGCCAGCAGTTTTGACCGGGACAGGGGGTCGGGTGAGCAGTTCTTC